This TCR beta chain was observed in a study of cytomegalovirus exposure and HLA in healthy donors. For the study at large: As an earlier analysis found, about 190 million T cells yielded 117 million unique TCR beta sequences. Some 85 million unique TCRs, all from HLA-typed donors, were included in an early release of the data. The study's findings and limits: Analysis was performed later, and it showed HLA-associated TCR beta chains to be more clonally expanded than equally common others.

This CDR3 contains 12 residues. Deletions cut 4 bases from V and 9 bases from J, with 11 bases between. The germline gives CDR1 SGHDT, CDR2 YYEEEE. Amplification used 60 Vbeta primers and 13 Jbeta primers. Generated by immunoSEQ multiplex PCR, the TCRdb table keeps only in-frame clones and is missing some. This sample yields 150,000 to 200,000 clones, of which around 75% are seen a single time; about 2.2% belongs to the top ten. This clone occurred a few times. The antigen remains unidentified. The TCR originated in a male donor in good health and CMV-seronegative. V usage is TRBV5-6 and J usage is TRBJ2-1; tentatively, D is TRBD1 (5 bases). Specimen: PBMCs. CDR3 region: CASSQHQGEQFF. The CDR3, as DNA: TGTGCCAGCAGCCAACACCAGGGTGAGCAGTTCTTC.